The next 27 T cell receptor beta chains were all read from a single sample in a study of OX40 agonist ivuxolimab in advanced cancers. Data came from immunoSEQ multiplex PCR; TCRdb stores just in-frame clones and leaves some out. The table records 45,000 to 60,000 clones, about 89% of them present only once. The sequenced sample was CD4+ or CD8+ T cells sorted from blood, obtained in a trial of the OX40 agonist ivuxolimab. The receptors were gathered from an adult with an advanced solid tumor such as melanoma, head and neck, liver or kidney cancer.

CDR3 amino acids: CASSLKRQGFGYTF. The DNA for the CDR3 is TGTGCCAGCAGTTTAAAGAGACAGGGGTTTGGCTACACCTTC. The rearrangement uses TRBV27 and TRBJ1-2; TRBD1 matches 8 bases. Looked up from germline, CDR1 is MNHEY and CDR2 is SMNVEV (reference sequence). After removal of 2 bases from V and 7 bases from J, the junction contained 6 bases not matched to a gene. The CDR3 totals 14 residues.

The V gene is TRBV2, the J gene TRBJ1-1; TRBD1 matches at 10 bases. The length of the CDR3 is 18 residues. From germline, CDR1 is SNHLY and CDR2 FYNNEI. The junction had 12 bases not matched to a gene; V was cut back by 5 bases and J by 0 bases. The CDR3 region is CASSLGQGIPVMNTEAFF. CDR3 nucleotide sequence: TGTGCCAGCAGTTTGGGACAGGGGATACCAGTAATGAACACTGAAGCTTTCTTT.

The chain links TRBV5-1 to TRBJ1-4, with D unclear. The CDR3 is 16 amino acids. Trimming took 4 bases from V and 0 from J, leaving 13 bases between them. The germline V gene has CDR1 SGHRS and CDR2 YFSETQ. The CDR3 loop is CASSRLPPPTNEKLFF. CDR3 nucleotides: TGCGCCAGCAGCCGTTTGCCCCCTCCAACTAATGAAAAACTGTTTTTT.

The CDR3 DNA is TGCGCCAGCAGCCCAAACGGTGGTAGCAATCAGCCCCAGCATTTT. Encoded protein: CASSPNGGSNQPQHF. The chain joins TRBV5-1 to TRBJ1-5; D remains unclear. The CDR3 is made up of 15 amino acids. From germline, CDR1 is SGHRS and CDR2 YFSETQ. The ends were cut back, 4 bases at V and 0 bases at J, with 11 bases in the middle.

DNA for the CDR3: TGTGCCAGCAGTGAAGGGGCTAGCACGGTCTACGAGCAGTACTTC. Residues: CASSEGASTVYEQYF. The J gene is TRBJ2-7, the V gene TRBV2, with D possibly being TRBD2 (5 bases). The germline CDR1 and CDR2 sequences are SNHLY and FYNNEI. The CDR3 is 15 residues long. V lost 1 base and J 3 bases, leaving 13 bases between the germline ends.

The V call is TRBV28, the J call TRBJ1-2; D is perhaps TRBD1 (5 bases). The germline V gene encodes CDR1 MDHEN and CDR2 SYDVKM. Trimming left V 3 bases short and J 4 bases short, with 12 bases between. The CDR3 loop spans 14 amino acids. The CDR3 protein is CASSFGARAYGYTF. CDR3 DNA: TGTGCCAGCAGTTTCGGGGCCAGGGCCTATGGCTACACCTTC.

The chain links TRBV29-1 to TRBJ2-1; D is undetermined. The CDR3 totals 12 residues. Germline V gene data show CDR1 as SQVTM and CDR2 as ANQGSEA. The V end was cut by 3 bases, the J end by 8 bases, with 11 bases between. CDR3 coding DNA: TGCAGCGTTGATGCAGTCTTCCATGAGCAGTTCTTC. Protein: CSVDAVFHEQFF.

The rearrangement uses TRBV5-1 and TRBJ2-7; tentative D call: TRBD2 (6 bases). The CDR3 length is 14 residues. V lost 5 bases, J lost 5 bases, and 17 bases lay in between. Germline V gene data show CDR1 as SGHRS and CDR2 as YFSETQ. The DNA for the CDR3 is TGCGCCAGCAGACCGCGCGGGGCCAGGGACGAGCAGTACTTC. Its protein product is CASRPRGARDEQYF. Filled out from reference TRBV5-1 and TRBJ2-7, the complete variable domain reads KAGVTQTPRYLIKTRGQQVTLSCSPISGHRSVSWYQQTPGQGLQFLFEYFSETQRNKGNFPGRFSGRQFSNSRSEMNVSTLELGDSALYLCASRPRGARDEQYFGPGTRLTVT.

J is TRBJ2-7 and V is TRBV6-6; 7 positions agree with TRBD1. The CDR3 runs to 12 residues. The V segment lost 5 bases and the J segment 12 bases; nucleotides outside the gene matches: 10. From germline, CDR1 is MNHNY and CDR2 SVGAGI (reference sequence). The CDR3 nucleotides read TGTGCCAGCAGTCGTGGGACAGCCCCTCGGTACTTC. Protein: CASSRGTAPRYF.

This chain links TRBV19 with TRBJ2-1, with a tentative D call TRBD2 (6 bases). Trimming left V 2 bases short and J 0 bases short, with 20 bases between. The germline V gene has CDR1 LNHDA and CDR2 SQIVND (reference sequence). The CDR3 consists of 19 residues. CDR3 protein: CASSITGLPSVGSYNEQFF. CDR3 DNA: TGTGCCAGTAGTATAACGGGACTCCCGAGTGTGGGCTCCTACAATGAGCAGTTCTTC.

The CDR3 DNA sequence: TGTGCCAGCCTATCGAGGGGGAGGACCTACGAGCAGTACTTC. This translates into CASLSRGRTYEQYF. The chain recombines TRBV6-6 with TRBJ2-7; either TRBD1 or TRBD2 may fit D (6 bases each). The V end was cut by 8 bases, the J end by 2 bases, with 16 bases between. The CDR3 has 14 residues. Germline assignment: CDR1 MNHNY and CDR2 SVGAGI (reference sequence).

The V call is TRBV7-6, the J call TRBJ2-3; D possibly corresponds to TRBD1 (5 bases). Trimming stripped 1 base from V and 0 bases from J, with 11 bases between. The germline V gene encodes CDR1 SGHVS and CDR2 FNYEAQ. This CDR3 is built from 16 residues. The CDR3 region has the DNA TGTGCCAGCAGCTTAGGGGGCAGACAGAGCACAGATACGCAGTATTTT. It yields the protein CASSLGGRQSTDTQYF.

Here the CDR3 reads CAISEPNVLGGDEQYF. CDR3 sequence (DNA): TGTGCCATCAGTGAGCCAAATGTCTTAGGCGGGGACGAGCAGTACTTC. This chain connects TRBV10-3 to TRBJ2-7; tentative D call: TRBD2 (6 bases). V was cut by 2 bases and J by 5 bases, with 19 bases left in between. Per germline, CDR1 ENHRY and CDR2 SYGVKD. The CDR3 is made up of 16 amino acids.

This chain joins TRBV5-5 and TRBJ2-2; no firm D call. This CDR3 is built from 14 residues. Germline V gives CDR1 SGHKS, CDR2 YYEKEE (reference sequence). The ends were cut back, 0 bases at V and 6 bases at J, with 9 bases in the middle. CDR3 sequence reads: CASSLGPLAGELFF. The CDR3 coding sequence is TGTGCCAGCAGCTTGGGGCCCTTGGCCGGGGAGCTGTTTTTT.

V is TRBV7-9 and J is TRBJ1-2; D gene uncertain. The CDR3 runs 14 residues. The V end was cut by 0 bases, the J end by 4 bases, with 9 bases between. Per germline, CDR1 SEHNR and CDR2 FQNEAQ (reference sequence). Here the CDR3 DNA reads TGTGCCAGCAGCTTAGCGGACCCCTCCTATGGCTACACCTTC. Its translation: CASSLADPSYGYTF.

The V call is TRBV13, the J call TRBJ2-7; the match to TRBD2 covers 13 bases. The CDR3 has 18 residues. The V segment lost 3 bases and the J segment 4 bases; nucleotides outside the gene matches: 12. Per the germline V gene, CDR1 is PRHDT and CDR2 is FYEKMQ (reference sequence). CDR3 sequence: CASSFTSGTSGEGYEQYF. The CDR3 nucleotides are TGTGCCAGCAGCTTTACTTCCGGGACTAGCGGGGAAGGTTACGAGCAGTACTTC.

The chain combines TRBV25-1 with TRBJ2-7; D is undetermined. V lost 5 bases to trimming and J lost 0 bases, with 5 bases between them. The CDR3 contains 12 residues. Germline-derived CDR1 and CDR2 are MGHDK and SYGVNS. The CDR3 loop is CASSSNSYEQYF. In nucleotides, the CDR3 is TGTGCCAGCAGTTCCAACTCCTACGAGCAGTACTTC.

V and J are TRBV18 and TRBJ1-2; no reliable D call. CDR3 length: 13 residues. The V end was cut by 4 bases, the J end by 1 base, with 7 bases between. CDR1 and CDR2 (germline): KGHSH, LQKENI. This CDR3 reads CASSQQLNYGYTF. CDR3 DNA: TGTGCCAGCTCACAGCAGCTTAACTATGGCTACACCTTC.

The chain carries TRBV4-2 and TRBJ2-7, with D unresolved. Germline values: CDR1 LGHNA, CDR2 YNFKEQ. The CDR3 is 15 residues long. V lost 0 bases and J 4 bases, leaving 13 bases between the germline ends. CDR3 region: CASSQDSGRRYEQYF. The CDR3 DNA reads TGTGCCAGCAGCCAAGATTCGGGCCGACGTTACGAGCAGTACTTC.

The chain uses TRBV11-2 and TRBJ2-2; 9 nucleotides match TRBD1. Germline V gene lookup returns CDR1 SGHAT and CDR2 FQNNGV. The junction had 1 base not matched to a gene; V was cut back by 5 bases and J by 6 bases. The length of the CDR3 is 13 residues. The CDR3 DNA sequence: TGTGCCAGCAGCCGGACAGGGGCCGGGGAGCTGTTTTTT. Protein product: CASSRTGAGELFF.

This chain joins TRBV2 and TRBJ2-1; a weak D match, TRBD2 (5 bases). The germline V and J ends were trimmed by 3 bases and 0 bases, with 9 bases remaining between them. Germline assignment: CDR1 SNHLY and CDR2 FYNNEI. This CDR3 contains 15 residues. The CDR3 sequence is CASSEDGLSYNEQFF. CDR3 in DNA: TGTGCCAGCAGTGAGGATGGACTCTCCTACAATGAGCAGTTCTTC. The whole variable domain, remainder taken from reference TRBV2 and TRBJ2-1, is EPEVTQTPSHQVTQMGQEVILRCVPISNHLYFYWYRQILGQKVEFLVSFYNNEISEKSEIFDDQFSVERPDGSNFTLKIRSTKLEDSAMYFCASSEDGLSYNEQFFGPGTRLTVL.

The chain recombines TRBV6-5 with TRBJ1-2; D uncertain. V was shortened by 6 bases and J by 5 bases, with 7 bases between the two germline ends. Germline CDR1 MNHEY, CDR2 SVGAGI. This CDR3 is built from 11 residues. In DNA form, the CDR3 reads TGTGCCAGCAGGCGGGAGTATGGCTACACCTTC. This encodes CASRREYGYTF.

The gene calls are TRBV10-3 and TRBJ2-7; D remains ambiguous. CDR1 is ENHRY and CDR2 is SYGVKD in the germline V gene. V shed 0 bases and J shed 3 bases, with 9 bases lying between them. This CDR3 contains 14 residues. The CDR3 here is CAISESLGYYEQYF. The CDR3 DNA sequence: TGTGCCATCAGTGAGTCGCTGGGATACTACGAGCAGTACTTC.

This clone has only one observation. The rearrangement links TRBV4-1 to TRBJ1-2; 7 bases line up with TRBD1. V dropped 2 bases and J dropped 2; count of bases not matched to a gene: 2. In germline, CDR1 is MGHRA, CDR2 YSYEKL. This CDR3 region has 14 residues. CDR3 nucleotide sequence: TGCGCCAGCAGCCAAACGACAGGGAACTATGGCTACACCTTC. It encodes CASSQTTGNYGYTF.

This sequence joins TRBV7-9 and TRBJ2-1, with unresolved D. Germline V CDR1 and CDR2: SEHNR, FQNEAQ (reference sequence). V was trimmed by 2 bases and J by 8 bases, leaving 7 bases between them. This CDR3 is 12 amino acids long. The CDR3 sequence is CASSLRWDEQFF. The CDR3 coding sequence is TGTGCCAGCAGCTTACGGTGGGATGAGCAGTTCTTC.

This chain uses TRBV6-5 with TRBJ1-1, with D tentatively TRBD1 (6 bases). This CDR3 spans 14 amino acids. Per the germline V gene, CDR1 is MNHEY and CDR2 is SVGAGI. Trimming removed 3 bases at V and 4 bases at J, with 12 bases between. This chain's CDR3 is CASSYGQGSTEAFF. Written as DNA, the CDR3 is TGTGCCAGCAGTTATGGGCAGGGGAGCACTGAAGCTTTCTTT.

This chain links TRBV7-9 with TRBJ1-6; the D gene is possibly TRBD1 (5 bases). V lost 3 bases and J 7 bases, leaving 16 bases between the germline ends. Germline V CDR1 and CDR2: SEHNR, FQNEAQ (reference sequence). The length of the CDR3 is 16 residues. The CDR3 coding sequence is TGTGCCAGCAGCTTGGGACCACGAGAATACAATTCACCCCTCCACTTT. Protein sequence: CASSLGPREYNSPLHF.